The present T cell receptor (beta chain) was sequenced within a study of cytomegalovirus exposure and HLA in healthy donors. A word on this clone: Its antigen remains unidentified.

The study, taken as a whole, reports: Earlier findings revealed that most TCR beta V segments proved productive either about 90% or about 30% of the time.

Germline CDR1 is KGHSH and CDR2 is LQKENI. The CDR3 is 12 residues long. The ends were cut back, 3 bases at V and 13 bases at J, with 13 bases in the middle. Primers included in the PCR were 60 Vbeta and 13 Jbeta primers. Produced via immunoSEQ multiplex PCR; TCRdb's table is partial and in-frame only. The table lists 200,000 to 250,000 clones, 70% to 90% of them singletons. This receptor was taken from a human donor in good health. J is TRBJ2-1 and V is TRBV18; D may be TRBD1 (6 bases). The sequenced sample was PBMCs. CDR3 amino acids: CASSPQTGPQFF. CDR3 sequence (DNA): TGTGCCAGCTCACCGCAGACAGGCCCCCAGTTCTTC.